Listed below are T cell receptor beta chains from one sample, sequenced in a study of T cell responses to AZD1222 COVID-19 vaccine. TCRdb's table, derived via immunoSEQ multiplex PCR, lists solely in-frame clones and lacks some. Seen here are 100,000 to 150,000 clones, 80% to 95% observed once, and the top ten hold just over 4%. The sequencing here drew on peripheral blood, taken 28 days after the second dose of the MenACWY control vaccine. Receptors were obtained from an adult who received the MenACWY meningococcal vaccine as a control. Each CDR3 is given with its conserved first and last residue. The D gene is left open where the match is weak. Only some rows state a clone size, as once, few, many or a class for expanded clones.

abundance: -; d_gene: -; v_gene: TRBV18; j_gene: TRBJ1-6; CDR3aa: CASSPGGIHNSPLHF; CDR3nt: TGTGCCAGCTCACCAGGGGGGATTCATAATTCACCCCTCCACTTT
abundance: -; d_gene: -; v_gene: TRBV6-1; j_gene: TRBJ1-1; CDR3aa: CASSEGTVNTEAFF; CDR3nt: TGTGCCAGCAGTGAAGGGACAGTCAACACTGAAGCTTTCTTT
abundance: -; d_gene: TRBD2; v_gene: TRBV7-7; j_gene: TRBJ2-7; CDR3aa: CASSPGLAGSYEQYF; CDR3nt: TGTGCCAGCAGCCCTGGACTAGCGGGGTCCTACGAGCAGTACTTC
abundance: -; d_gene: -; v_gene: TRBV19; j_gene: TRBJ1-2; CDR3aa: CASTPGIPGRPYYGYTF; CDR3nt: TGTGCCAGTACCCCAGGGATCCCGGGACGACCCTACTATGGCTACACCTTC
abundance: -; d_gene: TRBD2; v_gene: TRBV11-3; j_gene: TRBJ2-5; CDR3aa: CASSQNGLAQETQYF; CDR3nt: TGTGCCAGCAGCCAAAACGGACTAGCTCAAGAGACCCAGTACTTC
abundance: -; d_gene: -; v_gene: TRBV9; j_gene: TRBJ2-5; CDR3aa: CASSVGVGRGLQETQYF; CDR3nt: TGTGCCAGCAGCGTCGGTGTGGGCAGGGGCCTCCAAGAGACCCAGTACTTC
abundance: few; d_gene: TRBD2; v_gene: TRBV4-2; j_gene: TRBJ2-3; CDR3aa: CASSPQPGLAGGVHTQYF; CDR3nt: TGTGCCAGCAGTCCCCAGCCGGGACTAGCGGGGGGGGTTCATACGCAGTATTTT
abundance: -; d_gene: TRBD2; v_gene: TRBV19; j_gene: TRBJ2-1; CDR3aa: CASSIDLGRAYNEQFF; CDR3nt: TGTGCCAGTAGTATAGATCTCGGGAGGGCATACAATGAGCAGTTCTTC
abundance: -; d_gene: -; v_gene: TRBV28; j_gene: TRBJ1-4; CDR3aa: CASSPAVIGEKLFF; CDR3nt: TGTGCCAGCAGTCCCGCCGTGATTGGTGAAAAACTGTTTTTT
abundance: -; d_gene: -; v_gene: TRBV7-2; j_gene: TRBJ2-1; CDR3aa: CASSLVKGLNNEQFF; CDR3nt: TGTGCCAGCAGCTTAGTAAAGGGACTTAACAATGAGCAGTTCTTC
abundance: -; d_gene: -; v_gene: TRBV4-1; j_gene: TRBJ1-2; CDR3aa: CASSPGQLGYGYTF; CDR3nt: TGCGCCAGCAGCCCCGGACAGCTAGGCTATGGCTACACCTTC
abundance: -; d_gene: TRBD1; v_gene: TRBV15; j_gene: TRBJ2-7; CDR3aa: CATSRGQFYEQYF; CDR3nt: TGTGCCACCAGCAGGGGACAGTTCTACGAGCAGTACTTC
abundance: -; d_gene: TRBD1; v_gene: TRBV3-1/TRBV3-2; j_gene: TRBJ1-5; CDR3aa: CASSLGQHSNQPQHF; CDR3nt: TGTGCCAGCAGCCTGGGACAGCATAGCAATCAGCCCCAGCATTTT
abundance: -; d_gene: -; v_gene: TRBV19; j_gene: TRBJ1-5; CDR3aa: CASSIDGPYYQPQHF; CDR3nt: TGTGCCAGTAGTATAGATGGGCCTTACTATCAGCCCCAGCATTTT
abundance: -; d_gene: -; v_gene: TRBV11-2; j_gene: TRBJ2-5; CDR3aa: CASSPFVGGLQETQYF; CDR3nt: TGTGCCAGCAGCCCCTTTGTGGGGGGGCTCCAAGAGACCCAGTACTTC
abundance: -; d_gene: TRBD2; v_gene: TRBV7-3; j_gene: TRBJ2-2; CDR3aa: CASSPHGLADGELFF; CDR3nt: TGTGCCAGCAGCCCCCACGGACTAGCGGACGGGGAGCTGTTTTTT
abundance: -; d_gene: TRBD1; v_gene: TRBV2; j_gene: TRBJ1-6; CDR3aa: CASSPNRQGAGSPLHF; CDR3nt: TGTGCCAGCAGTCCAAACCGACAGGGGGCCGGATCACCCCTCCACTTT
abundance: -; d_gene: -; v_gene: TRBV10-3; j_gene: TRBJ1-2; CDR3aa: CAISELTQGYYGYTF; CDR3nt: TGTGCCATCAGTGAGTTGACCCAGGGTTACTATGGCTACACCTTC
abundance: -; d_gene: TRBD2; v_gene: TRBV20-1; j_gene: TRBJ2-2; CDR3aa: CSASEREGSGELFF; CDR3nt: TGCAGTGCTAGTGAGCGGGAGGGTTCCGGGGAGCTGTTTTTT
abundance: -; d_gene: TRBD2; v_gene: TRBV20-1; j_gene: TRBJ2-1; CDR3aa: CSASGGASGRNEQFF; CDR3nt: TGCAGTGCTAGTGGAGGGGCTAGCGGGAGGAATGAGCAGTTCTTC
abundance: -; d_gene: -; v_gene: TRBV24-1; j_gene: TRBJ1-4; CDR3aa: CATSDYRVGEKLFF; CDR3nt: TGTGCCACCAGTGACTACAGGGTAGGGGAAAAACTGTTTTTT
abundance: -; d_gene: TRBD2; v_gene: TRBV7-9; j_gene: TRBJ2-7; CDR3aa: CASSPRTSSATEQYF; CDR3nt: TGTGCCAGCAGCCCTAGGACTAGCTCCGCGACCGAGCAGTACTTC
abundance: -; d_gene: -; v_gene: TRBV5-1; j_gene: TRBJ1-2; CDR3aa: CASSVFSGADYGYTF; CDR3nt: TGCGCCAGCAGCGTCTTTTCCGGGGCGGACTATGGCTACACCTTC
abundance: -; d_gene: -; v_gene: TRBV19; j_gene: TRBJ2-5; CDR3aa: CASSIWRGETQYF; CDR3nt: TGTGCCAGTAGTATATGGAGAGGAGAGACCCAGTACTTC
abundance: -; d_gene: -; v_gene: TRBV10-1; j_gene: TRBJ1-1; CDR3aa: CATQGAVRHDFFGNTEAFF; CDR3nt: TGCGCCACCCAGGGCGCCGTGCGGCACGACTTCTTTGGGAACACTGAAGCTTTCTTT
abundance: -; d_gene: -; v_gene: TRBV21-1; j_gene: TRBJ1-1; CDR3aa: CASSTTGGNTEAFF; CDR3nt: TGTGCCAGCAGTACGACAGGGGGAAACACTGAAGCTTTCTTT
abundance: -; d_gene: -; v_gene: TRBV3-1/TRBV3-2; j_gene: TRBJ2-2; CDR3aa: CASSPLDTGELFF; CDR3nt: TGTGCCAGCAGCCCCTTGGACACCGGGGAGCTGTTTTTT
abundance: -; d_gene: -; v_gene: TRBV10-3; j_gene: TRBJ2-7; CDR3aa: CAISESTGHSYEQYF; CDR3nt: TGTGCCATCAGTGAGTCAACCGGGCACAGCTACGAGCAGTACTTC
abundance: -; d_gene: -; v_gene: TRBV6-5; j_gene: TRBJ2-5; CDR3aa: CASSNAGRGLETQYF; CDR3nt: TGTGCCAGCAGCAACGCGGGGAGGGGGCTGGAAACCCAGTACTTC
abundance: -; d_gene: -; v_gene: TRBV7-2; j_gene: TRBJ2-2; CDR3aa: CASTSLGAGELFF; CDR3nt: TGTGCCAGCACCTCCCTGGGGGCCGGGGAGCTGTTTTTT
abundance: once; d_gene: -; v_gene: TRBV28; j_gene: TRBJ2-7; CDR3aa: CASSLDGGSYEQYF; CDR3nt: TGTGCCAGCAGTTTGGACGGTGGCTCCTACGAGCAGTACTTC
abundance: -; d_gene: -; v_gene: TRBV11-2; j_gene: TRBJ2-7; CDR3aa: CASSPHLRAAAYEQYF; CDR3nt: TGTGCCAGCAGCCCCCATCTCCGAGCGGCGGCCTACGAGCAGTACTTC
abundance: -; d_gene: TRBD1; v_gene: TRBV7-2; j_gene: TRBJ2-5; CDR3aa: CASSWGQGKAQETQYF; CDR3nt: TGTGCCAGCAGCTGGGGACAGGGGAAGGCTCAAGAGACCCAGTACTTC
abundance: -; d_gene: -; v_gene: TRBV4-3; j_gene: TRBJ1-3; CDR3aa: CASSQDLVLGAGNTIYF; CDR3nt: TGCGCCAGCAGCCAAGATTTGGTGTTGGGAGCTGGAAACACCATATATTTT
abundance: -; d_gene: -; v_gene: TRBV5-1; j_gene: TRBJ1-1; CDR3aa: CASSPLGDILYTEAFF; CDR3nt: TGCGCCAGCAGCCCCTTGGGGGACATCCTATACACTGAAGCTTTCTTT
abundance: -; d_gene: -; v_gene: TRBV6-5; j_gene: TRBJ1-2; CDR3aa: CAAGTVSNYGYTF; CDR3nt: TGTGCCGCAGGGACGGTGTCTAACTATGGCTACACCTTC
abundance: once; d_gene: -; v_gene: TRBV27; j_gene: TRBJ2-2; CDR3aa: CASSPYGVSGSGELFF; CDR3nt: TGTGCCAGCAGTCCCTATGGTGTCTCAGGTTCCGGGGAGCTGTTTTTT
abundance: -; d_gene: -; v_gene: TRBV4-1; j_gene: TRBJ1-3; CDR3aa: CASSFGNTIYF; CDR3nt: TGCGCCAGCAGTTTTGGAAACACCATATATTTT
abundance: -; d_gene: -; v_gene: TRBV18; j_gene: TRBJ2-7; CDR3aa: CASSPPSHEQYF; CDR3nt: TGTGCCAGCTCACCACCGAGCCACGAGCAGTACTTC
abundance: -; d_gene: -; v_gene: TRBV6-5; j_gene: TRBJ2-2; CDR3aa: CASRLRPTTGELFF; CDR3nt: TGTGCCAGCAGACTCAGACCGACCACCGGGGAGCTGTTTTTT
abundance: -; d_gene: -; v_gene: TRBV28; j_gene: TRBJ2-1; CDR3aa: CASKERKNEQFF; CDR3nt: TGTGCCAGCAAGGAGCGTAAGAATGAGCAGTTCTTC
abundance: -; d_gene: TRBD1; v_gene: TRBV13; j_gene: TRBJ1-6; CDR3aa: CASSLMGTGARGYNSPLHF; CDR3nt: TGTGCCAGCAGCTTAATGGGGACAGGGGCCCGGGGTTATAATTCACCCCTCCACTTT
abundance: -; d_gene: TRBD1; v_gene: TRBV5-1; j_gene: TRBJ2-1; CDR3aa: CASSSPDRVPYNEQFF; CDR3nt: TGCGCCAGCAGCTCACCGGACAGGGTGCCCTACAATGAGCAGTTCTTC
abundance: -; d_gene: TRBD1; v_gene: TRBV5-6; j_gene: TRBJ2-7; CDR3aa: CASSLPGQGRGTYEQYF; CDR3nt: TGTGCCAGCAGCTTGCCGGGACAGGGGAGGGGGACCTACGAGCAGTACTTC
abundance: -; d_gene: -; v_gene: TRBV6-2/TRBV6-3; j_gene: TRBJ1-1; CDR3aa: CASSYRSEAFF; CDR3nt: TGTGCCAGCAGTTACCGTTCTGAAGCTTTCTTT
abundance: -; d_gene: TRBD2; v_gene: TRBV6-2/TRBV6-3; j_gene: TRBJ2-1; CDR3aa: CASSYGTSGKYEQFF; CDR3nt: TGTGCCAGCAGTTACGGGACTAGCGGGAAGTATGAGCAGTTCTTC